The clone carrying this TCR beta chain was detected only a few times. What it binds is not known. This CDR3 has 13 amino acids. V gave up 2 bases and J gave up 4 bases, with 6 bases separating them. One entry per CDR3 protein results from TCRdb running MiXCR on the 5' RACE reads. The sample lists hundreds of thousands of distinct CDR3 sequences, roughly a fifth occurring once. The data originate from a study of T cells after yellow fever vaccination. Study outcomes and limitations: The CD4 and CD8 compartments had a small share of their clonotypes in common. Weaker overall was a secondary response that nonetheless peaked faster, on day 5 versus 15.

The source is a man younger than 30 who received the YFV17D yellow fever vaccine. The specimen was PBMCs, collected about 21 days after the first yellow fever vaccination. The J gene is TRBJ1-5, the V gene TRBV12-3 or TRBV12-4; no firm D call. Here the CDR3 DNA reads TGTGCCAGCAGTTTAACCCGGAATCAGCCCCAGCATTTT. Translated: CASSLTRNQPQHF.